The source of this T cell receptor beta chain is a study of shared clonotypes between healthy human individuals. Only in-frame clones appear in the TCRdb table, and some are missing; sequencing was by immunoSEQ multiplex PCR. In the table there are approximately 2,300,000 clones, around 93% of which are singletons. Overall study findings and caveats: Generally, naive subsets (rather than memory subsets) showed larger estimated richness. Rarefaction indicated that sorted-subset sequencing remained incomplete although depth was large.

The J segment lost 6 bases and the V segment lost 3 bases, leaving 16 bases of the junction unmatched. CDR3 length equals 19 residues. CDR1 is MDHEN and CDR2 is SYDVKM in the germline V gene. On this clone: The antigen is not known.

The sequencing input was naive CD4+ T cells from PBMCs. Indicated subset: CD45RA+ positively selected. This chain joins TRBV28 and TRBJ2-1; 11 bases map to TRBD2. This receptor was taken from a man between 18 and 29 years old in good health. Some clones in this sample may be carry-over from other donors' samples. The DNA for the CDR3 is TGTGCCAGCAGTTTCCTCGATAGCGGGAGGGCCGTCCGGGGCAATGAGCAGTTCTTC. It yields the protein CASSFLDSGRAVRGNEQFF.